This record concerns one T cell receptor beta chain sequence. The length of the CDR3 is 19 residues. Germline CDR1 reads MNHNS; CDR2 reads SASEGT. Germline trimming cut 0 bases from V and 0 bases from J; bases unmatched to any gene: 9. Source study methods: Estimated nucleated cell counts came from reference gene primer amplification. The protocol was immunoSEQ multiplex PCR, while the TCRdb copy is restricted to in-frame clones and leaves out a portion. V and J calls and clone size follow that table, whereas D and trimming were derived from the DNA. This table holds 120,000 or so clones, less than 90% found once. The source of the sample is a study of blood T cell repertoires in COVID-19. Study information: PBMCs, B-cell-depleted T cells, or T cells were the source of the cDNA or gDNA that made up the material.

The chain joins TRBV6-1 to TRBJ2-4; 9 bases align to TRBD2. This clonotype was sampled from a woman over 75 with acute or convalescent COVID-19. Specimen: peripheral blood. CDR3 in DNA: TGTGCCAGCAGTGAAGCGGCCAGCGGGGGGCTGGGAGCCAAAAACATTCAGTACTTC. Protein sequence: CASSEAASGGLGAKNIQYF.